Below, 14 T cell receptor beta chains from the same sample are listed, as sequenced in a study of OX40 agonist ivuxolimab in advanced cancers. Clones were sequenced by immunoSEQ multiplex PCR, and TCRdb holds only the in-frame ones, with some missing. The profile shows some 100,000 clones, roughly 90% of them singletons. Sequenced material: CD4+ or CD8+ T cells sorted from blood, taken in a trial of the OX40 agonist ivuxolimab. Receptors were obtained from an adult with an advanced solid tumor such as melanoma, head and neck, liver or kidney cancer.

The rearrangement uses TRBV6-1 and TRBJ2-7; D is perhaps TRBD2 (6 bases). Germline-derived CDR1 and CDR2 are MNHNS and SASEGT. The CDR3 consists of 15 residues. The germline V and J ends were trimmed by 1 base and 6 bases, with 16 bases remaining between them. The CDR3 nucleotides read TGTGCCAGCAGTGAAGGGTCTAGCTTCGGGGGCGAGCAGTACTTC. It encodes CASSEGSSFGGEQYF.

The V gene is TRBV4-2, the J gene TRBJ1-2; a weak D match, TRBD1 (5 bases). Trimming took 1 base from V and 8 from J, leaving 11 bases between them. The CDR3 totals 13 residues. Germline V gene sequence: CDR1 LGHNA, CDR2 YNFKEQ. The CDR3 bases are TGTGCCAGCAGCCAAGTTAGGGACGAAGGCTACACCTTC. This encodes CASSQVRDEGYTF.

The chain is built from TRBV9 and TRBJ1-6; D not certain. The CDR3 has 15 amino acids. V was clipped by 0 bases and J by 10 bases, with 14 bases between them. Germline lookup yields CDR1 SGDLS and CDR2 YYNGEE. DNA of the CDR3: TGTGCCAGCAGCGTAGACGGCGGGGTGGGGTCACCCCTCCACTTT. Translating gives CASSVDGGVGSPLHF.

The chain joins TRBV11-2 to TRBJ1-4, with a tentative D call TRBD1 (5 bases). V gave up 4 bases and J gave up 8 bases, with 17 bases separating them. This CDR3 region has 15 residues. Germline CDR1 SGHAT, CDR2 FQNNGV. This CDR3 is CASSSPQGAGEKLFF. CDR3 sequence (DNA): TGTGCCAGCAGCTCACCCCAAGGGGCGGGAGAAAAACTGTTTTTT.

This chain connects TRBV7-8 to TRBJ2-3; 11 bases align to TRBD2. From germline, CDR1 is SGHVS and CDR2 FQNEAQ. This CDR3 has 17 amino acids. The trim removed 5 bases at V and 6 bases at J, leaving 13 bases unmatched. The chain's CDR3 is CASSLPLAGAPGDTQYF. Written as DNA, the CDR3 is TGTGCCAGCAGCCTCCCACTAGCGGGGGCCCCCGGGGATACGCAGTATTTT.

The genes are TRBV5-6 and TRBJ2-5; weak D call: TRBD1 (6 bases). Trimming removed 0 bases at V and 5 bases at J, with 14 bases between. The CDR3 runs 15 residues. The V gene's germline CDR1 is SGHDT and CDR2 YYEEEE. The DNA for the CDR3 is TGTGCCAGCAGCTTGGGGGGGCCTTGGCGGGAGACCCAGTACTTC. This gives the protein CASSLGGPWRETQYF.

The V and J genes are TRBV20-1 and TRBJ1-5; no clear D. The germline CDR1 and CDR2 sequences are DFQATT and SNEGSKA (reference sequence). CDR3 length: 10 residues. V was trimmed by 5 bases and J by 10 bases, leaving 9 bases between them. The CDR3 DNA is TGCAGTGCTCTCCGGGGACCCCAGCATTTT. This encodes CSALRGPQHF.

The count of this clone is one. The rearrangement links TRBV6-5 to TRBJ1-2; no definite D call. With 0 bases removed from V and 7 bases from J, the gap between germline ends came to 15 bases. Germline V lookup: CDR1 MNHEY, CDR2 SVGAGI. There are 15 residues in the CDR3. The CDR3 DNA reads TGTGCCAGCAGTTACTCGACATTCCTTAGTGGTGGCTACACCTTC. As protein: CASSYSTFLSGGYTF.

This clone appeared once. CDR3 coding DNA: TGTGCCAGCAGCTTAGTGGGGCAGGGGCGGGCAACTAATGAAAAACTGTTTTTT. Translating it yields CASSLVGQGRATNEKLFF. The gene calls are TRBV7-2 and TRBJ1-4, with TRBD1 as a possible D gene (6 bases). V lost 1 base to trimming and J lost 0 bases, with 15 bases between them. From germline, CDR1 is SGHTA and CDR2 FQGNSA. CDR3 length: 18 amino acids.

V and J are TRBV19 and TRBJ2-1; D may be TRBD2 (6 bases). The CDR3 contains 14 residues. Deletions cut 3 bases from V and 4 bases from J, with 10 bases between. CDR1 and CDR2 from the germline V gene are LNHDA and SQIVND (reference sequence). CDR3 loop: CASSIVDYYNEQFF. The CDR3 DNA reads as TGTGCCAGTAGTATCGTGGACTATTACAATGAGCAGTTCTTC.

V is TRBV5-1 and J is TRBJ2-5; TRBD2 might be the D (5 bases). This CDR3 has 15 residues. Trimming left V 0 bases short and J 2 bases short, with 11 bases between. Germline CDR1 SGHRS, CDR2 YFSETQ. In DNA form, the CDR3 reads TGCGCCAGCAGCTTGGCCGGAGAGGGTCAAGAGACCCAGTACTTC. Translation gives CASSLAGEGQETQYF.

The chain employs TRBV9 and TRBJ1-2; 12 positions match TRBD1. The CDR3 totals 14 residues. The V and J ends lost 3 bases and 7 bases, in that order; junction bases with no gene match: 4. Germline CDR1 and CDR2: SGDLS and YYNGEE. CDR3 sequence (DNA): TGTGCCAGCAGCGCCCGGGACAGGGGGCCTGGCTACACCTTC. It yields the protein CASSARDRGPGYTF.

The gene calls are TRBV18 and TRBJ2-5; D is uncertain. CDR1 and CDR2 from the germline V gene are KGHSH and LQKENI. With 1 base removed from V and 5 bases from J, the gap between germline ends came to 8 bases. The CDR3 consists of 13 residues. In nucleotides, the CDR3 is TGTGCCAGCTCACCACTCATTTGGGAGACCCAGTACTTC. Translating it yields CASSPLIWETQYF.

This chain links TRBV30 with TRBJ1-2; D is undetermined. V lost 3 bases to trimming and J lost 1 base, with 12 bases between them. This CDR3 has 14 amino acids. Germline V gene lookup returns CDR1 GTSNPN and CDR2 SVGIG (reference sequence). This CDR3 reads CAWRLPWDNYGYTF. In nucleotides, the CDR3 is TGTGCCTGGAGGTTACCCTGGGATAACTATGGCTACACCTTC.